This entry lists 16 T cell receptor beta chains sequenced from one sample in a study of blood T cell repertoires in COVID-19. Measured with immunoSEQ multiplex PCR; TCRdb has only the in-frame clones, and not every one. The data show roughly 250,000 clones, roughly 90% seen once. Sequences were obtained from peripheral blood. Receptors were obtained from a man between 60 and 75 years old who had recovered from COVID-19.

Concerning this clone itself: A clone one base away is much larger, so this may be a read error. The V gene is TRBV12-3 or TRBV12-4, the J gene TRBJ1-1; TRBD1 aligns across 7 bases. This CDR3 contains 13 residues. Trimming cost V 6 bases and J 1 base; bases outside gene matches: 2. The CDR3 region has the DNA TGTGCCAGCAGACGGACAGGGAACACTGAAGCTTTCTTT. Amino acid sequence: CASRRTGNTEAFF.

This chain's CDR3 is CASSLQGDQPQHF. The CDR3 nucleotides are TGTGCCAGCAGCTTACAGGGGGATCAGCCCCAGCATTTT. This chain connects TRBV5-5 to TRBJ1-5, with 8 bases that match TRBD1. V gave up 2 bases and J gave up 5 bases; unmatched junction bases: 0. In germline, CDR1 is SGHKS, CDR2 YYEKEE (reference sequence). The CDR3 totals 13 residues. The variable domain in full, with the rest retrieved from reference TRBV5-5 and TRBJ1-5, is DAGVTQSPTHLIKTRGQQVTLRCSPISGHKSVSWYQQVLGQGPQFIFQYYEKEERGRGNFPDRFSARQFPNYSSELNVNALLLGDSALYLCASSLQGDQPQHFGDGTRLSIL.

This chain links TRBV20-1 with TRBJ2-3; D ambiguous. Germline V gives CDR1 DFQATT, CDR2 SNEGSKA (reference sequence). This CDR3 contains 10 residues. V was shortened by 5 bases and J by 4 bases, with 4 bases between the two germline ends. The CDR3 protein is CSALSDTQYF. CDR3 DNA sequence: TGCAGTGCTCTCTCAGATACGCAGTATTTT.

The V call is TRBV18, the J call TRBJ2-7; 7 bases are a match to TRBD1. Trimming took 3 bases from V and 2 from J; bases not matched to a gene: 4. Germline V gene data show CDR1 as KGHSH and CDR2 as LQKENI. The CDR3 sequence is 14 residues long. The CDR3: CASSPRQGAYEQYV. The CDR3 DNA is TGTGCCAGCTCACCCCGGCAGGGGGCCTACGAGCAGTACGTC.

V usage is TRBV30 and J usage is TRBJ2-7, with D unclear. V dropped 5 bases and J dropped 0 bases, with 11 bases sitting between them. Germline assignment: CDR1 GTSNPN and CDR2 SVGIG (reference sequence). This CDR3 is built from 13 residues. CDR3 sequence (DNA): TGTGCCTGGGCCCTTACAGTCTCCTACGAGCAGTACTTC. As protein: CAWALTVSYEQYF.

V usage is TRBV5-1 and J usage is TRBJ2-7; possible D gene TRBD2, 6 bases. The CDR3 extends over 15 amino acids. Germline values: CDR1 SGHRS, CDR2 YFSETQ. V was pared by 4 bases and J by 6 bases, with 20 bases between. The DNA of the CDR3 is TGCGCCAGCAGCCTATTGCAGGGCCCGGGGGTCGAGCAGTACTTC. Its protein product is CASSLLQGPGVEQYF.

CDR3 residues: CATSLASLYNEQFF. CDR3 sequence (DNA): TGTGCCACCTCCTTAGCCTCCCTTTACAATGAGCAGTTCTTC. The genes are TRBV24-1 and TRBJ2-1; no clear D gene. Between the trimmed V and J ends, which lost 9 bases and 4 bases, there was a span of 15 bases. From germline, CDR1 is KGHDR and CDR2 SFDVKD. This CDR3 spans 14 amino acids.

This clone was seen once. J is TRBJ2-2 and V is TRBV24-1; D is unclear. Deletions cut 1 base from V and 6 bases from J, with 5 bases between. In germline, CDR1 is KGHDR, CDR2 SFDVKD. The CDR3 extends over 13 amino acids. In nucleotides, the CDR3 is TGTGCCACCAGTGATTTCTTTGCCGGGGAGCTGTTTTTT. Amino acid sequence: CATSDFFAGELFF.

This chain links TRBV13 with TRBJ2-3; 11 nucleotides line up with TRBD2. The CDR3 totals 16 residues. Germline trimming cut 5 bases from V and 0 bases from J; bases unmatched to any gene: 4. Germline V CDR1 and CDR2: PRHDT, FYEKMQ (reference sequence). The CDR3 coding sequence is TGTGCCAGCAGCCCCCGACTAGCGGGGAGCACAGATACGCAGTATTTT. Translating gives CASSPRLAGSTDTQYF.

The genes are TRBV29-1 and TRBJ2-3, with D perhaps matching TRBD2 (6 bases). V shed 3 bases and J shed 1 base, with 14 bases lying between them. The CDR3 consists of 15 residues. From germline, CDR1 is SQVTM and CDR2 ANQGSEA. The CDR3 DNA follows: TGCAGCGTTGAGTTCGGCGGGGTGGGCACAGATACGCAGTATTTT. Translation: CSVEFGGVGTDTQYF.

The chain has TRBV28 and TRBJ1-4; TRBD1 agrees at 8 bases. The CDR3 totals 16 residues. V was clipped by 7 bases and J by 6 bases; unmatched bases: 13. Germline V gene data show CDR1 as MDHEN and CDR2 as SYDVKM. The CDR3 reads CASIEPPDRAHEKLFF. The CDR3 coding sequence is TGTGCCAGCATCGAACCGCCGGACAGGGCCCATGAAAAACTGTTTTTT.

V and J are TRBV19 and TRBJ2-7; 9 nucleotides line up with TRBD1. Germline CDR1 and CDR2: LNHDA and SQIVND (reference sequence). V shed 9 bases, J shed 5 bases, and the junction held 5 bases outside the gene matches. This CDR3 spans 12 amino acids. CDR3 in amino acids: CARTGGPNEQYF. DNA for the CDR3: TGTGCCAGGACAGGGGGTCCTAACGAGCAGTACTTC. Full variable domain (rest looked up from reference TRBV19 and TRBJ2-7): DGGITQSPKYLFRKEGQNVTLSCEQNLNHDAMYWYRQDPGQGLRLIYYSQIVNDFQKGDIAEGYSVSREKKESFPLTVTSAQKNPTAFYLCARTGGPNEQYFGPGTRLTVT.

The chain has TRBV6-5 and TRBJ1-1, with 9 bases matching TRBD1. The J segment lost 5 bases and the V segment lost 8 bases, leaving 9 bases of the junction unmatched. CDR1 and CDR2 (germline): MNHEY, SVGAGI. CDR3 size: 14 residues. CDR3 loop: CASSTDRGRTEAFF. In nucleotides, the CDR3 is TGTGCCAGCTCCACCGACAGGGGGAGAACTGAAGCTTTCTTT.

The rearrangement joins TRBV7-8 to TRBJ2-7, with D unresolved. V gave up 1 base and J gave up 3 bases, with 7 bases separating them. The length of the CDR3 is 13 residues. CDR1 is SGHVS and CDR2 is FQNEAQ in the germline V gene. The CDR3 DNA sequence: TGTGCCAGCAGCTTAGTTCGCAGCTACGAGCAGTACTTC. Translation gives CASSLVRSYEQYF.

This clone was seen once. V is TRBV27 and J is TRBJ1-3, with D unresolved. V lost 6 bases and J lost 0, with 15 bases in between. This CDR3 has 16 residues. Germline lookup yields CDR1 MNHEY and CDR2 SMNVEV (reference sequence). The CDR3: CASRFFANPSGNTIYF. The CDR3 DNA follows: TGTGCCAGCAGGTTCTTCGCTAACCCCTCTGGAAACACCATATATTTT.

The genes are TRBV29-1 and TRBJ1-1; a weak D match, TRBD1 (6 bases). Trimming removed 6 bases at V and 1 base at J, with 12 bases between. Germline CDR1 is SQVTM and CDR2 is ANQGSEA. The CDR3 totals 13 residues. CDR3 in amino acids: CSVSGGTNTEAFF. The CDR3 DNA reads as TGCAGCGTATCTGGGGGCACGAACACTGAAGCTTTCTTT.